This entry concerns a single T cell receptor (beta chain). Its antigen remains unknown. This entry comes from a study of shared clonotypes between healthy human individuals. Findings and caveats of the study: The low donor count limited represented genetic and exposure-history diversity.

Libraries were prepared by immunoSEQ multiplex PCR; TCRdb keeps only in-frame clonotypes and omits some of them. In the table there are millions of clones, over 85% of which are singletons. The CDR3 loop spans 15 amino acids. V gave up 5 bases and J gave up 4 bases, with 17 bases separating them. CDR1 is SGHVS and CDR2 is FNYEAQ in the germline V gene. V is TRBV7-6 and J is TRBJ2-5, with a tentative D call TRBD1 (5 bases). Sequenced sample: naive CD4+ T cells sorted from blood. Subset given: CD45RA+ positively selected. The clonotype comes from a man younger than 30 in good health. The CDR3 region has the DNA TGTGCCAGCAGCAAAACCTGGATGGGGCCAGAGACCCAGTACTTC. Translating gives CASSKTWMGPETQYF.